The clone carrying this T cell receptor beta chain showed up just a few times. The data originate from a study of human T cells and chemical hapten exposure. At the level of the study: Per-sample TCR yield variation was attributed mainly to small pooled library volume differences.

Time point given: patch test 1, 2 weeks after DPC sensitization. The treatment was: therapeutic diphenylcyclopropenone sensitization with weekly scalp DPC. TCRdb reprocessed the RACE reads via MiXCR and lists one record per CDR3 protein. The sample has about 380,000 distinct CDR3 sequences, approximately 4.4% seen once; the top ten hold approximately 2.1%. The material sequenced was whole blood, taken in connection with sensitization to the hapten diphenylcyclopropenone (DPC). The source is a woman aged 45-65 years with alopecia areata. Some clones in this sample may be carry-over from other donors' samples.

CDR3 coding DNA: TGCAGTGCTTCTGACACAGCCAAAAACATTCAGTACTTC. This translates into CSASDTAKNIQYF. The chain has TRBV20-1 and TRBJ2-4; D ambiguous. V was clipped by 5 bases and J by 0 bases, with 8 bases between them. The CDR3 sequence is 13 residues long. CDR1 is DFQATT and CDR2 is SNEGSKA in the germline V gene (reference sequence).